This TCR beta chain is from a study of shared clonotypes between healthy human individuals. Study-level findings and limits: A generally larger estimated richness was seen in naive subsets than in memory subsets. Investigators expected sequencing depth to affect clonotype sharing among donors.

The run depth of the assay was deep. For each subset, genomic DNA was distributed in equal portions over several immunoSEQ plates. Method: immunoSEQ multiplex PCR; TCRdb's copy keeps in-frame clones and lacks some. The table includes about 1 million clones, approximately 70% detected once. The CDR3 totals 15 residues. Germline CDR1 is MDHEN and CDR2 is SYDVKM. Unmatched junction bases numbered 12, after V lost 7 bases and J lost 4 bases. About this clone: Its target is unknown.

The rearrangement joins TRBV28 to TRBJ1-2, with TRBD1 matching 7 bases. Sequencing was done on a sample of memory CD4+ T cells sorted from blood. Subset: CD45RA-negative fraction. The TCR sequence derives from a man between 18 and 35 years old in good health. In DNA, the CDR3 is TGTGCCAGCAACGGCGGGACAGAAAGAGGCTATGGCTACACCTTC. It codes for CASNGGTERGYGYTF.